These 12 T cell receptor beta chains originate from one sample sequenced in a study of PD-1 blockade in classical Hodgkin lymphoma. Generated by immunoSEQ multiplex PCR, the TCRdb table keeps only in-frame clones and is missing some. The repertoire includes approximately 13,000 clones, about 80% of them detected once, and about 24% sits in the top ten. No patient escaped relapse after autologous stem cell transplantation, and brentuximab vedotin exposure varied. This specimen consisted of peripheral blood mononuclear cells (PBMCs), obtained at baseline. These receptor sequences come from a human donor with classical Hodgkin lymphoma.

The chain is built from TRBV4-3 and TRBJ1-1; D gene unclear. Deletions cut 1 base from V and 0 bases from J, with 6 bases between. The CDR3 consists of 14 residues. Looked up from germline, CDR1 is LGHNA and CDR2 is YSLEER. CDR3 sequence reads: CASSQGRLNTEAFF. The CDR3 DNA reads as TGCGCCAGCAGCCAAGGACGACTGAACACTGAAGCTTTCTTT.

The V gene is TRBV7-8, the J gene TRBJ1-5; D is unclear. V lost 0 bases, J lost 4 bases, and 13 bases lay in between. Germline-derived CDR1 and CDR2 are SGHVS and FQNEAQ. The CDR3 runs 16 residues. DNA for the CDR3: TGTGCCAGCAGCTTAGCTCCAGTCCCTGGGAATCAGCCCCAGCATTTT. Protein sequence: CASSLAPVPGNQPQHF.

This clone was seen only a few times. The chain has TRBV7-9 and TRBJ1-2, with D possibly being TRBD1 (5 bases). V was pared by 5 bases and J by 7 bases, with 20 bases between. Germline lookup yields CDR1 SEHNR and CDR2 FQNEAQ (reference sequence). CDR3 length: 15 residues. The chain's CDR3 is CASSILVRETAGYTF. The CDR3 bases are TGTGCCAGCAGCATCCTGGTACGGGAGACAGCTGGCTACACCTTC.

The chain couples TRBV18 to TRBJ1-1; D ambiguous. V gave up 4 bases and J gave up 3 bases, with 9 bases separating them. In germline, CDR1 is KGHSH, CDR2 LQKENI. CDR3 size: 13 residues. As DNA, the CDR3 is TGTGCCAGCTCACGAACGAGGGACACTGAAGCTTTCTTT. This translates into CASSRTRDTEAFF.

J is TRBJ2-7 and V is TRBV11-3; 7 bases fit TRBD1. Losses at the gene ends were 1 base for V and 1 base for J; bases not matched to a gene: 13. CDR1 is SGHNT, CDR2 YENEEA, per germline. This CDR3 is 18 amino acids long. CDR3 nucleotides: TGTGCCAGCAGCTTAGGGGGATTCGGACAGGAGAGATCCTACGAGCAGTACTTC. It yields the protein CASSLGGFGQERSYEQYF. The full variable domain, completed using reference TRBV11-3 and TRBJ2-7, is EAGVVQSPRYKIIEKKQPVAFWCNPISGHNTLYWYLQNLGQGPELLIRYENEEAVDDSQLPKDRFSAERLKGVDSTLKIQPAELGDSAVYLCASSLGGFGQERSYEQYFGPGTRLTVT.

In its sample, this clone was seen a few times. This chain joins TRBV25-1 and TRBJ1-1; a possible D gene is TRBD1 (5 bases). Germline CDR1 reads MGHDK; CDR2 reads SYGVNS. The CDR3 is 17 amino acids. The ends were cut back, 5 bases at V and 0 bases at J, with 19 bases in the middle. The CDR3 nucleotides read TGTGCCAGCAGTCCGACCCGAGGGACGGTCGTGAACACTGAAGCTTTCTTT. Amino acids: CASSPTRGTVVNTEAFF.

This clone was seen a few times. The CDR3 DNA is TGCGCCAGCAGCCAAGGCAGCGGGGGGGCACAAGAGACCCAGTACTTC. This gives the protein CASSQGSGGAQETQYF. This chain uses TRBV4-3 with TRBJ2-5, with 10 bases aligning to TRBD2. The CDR3 has 16 residues. Germline values: CDR1 LGHNA, CDR2 YSLEER. Germline trimming cut 1 base from V and 2 bases from J; bases unmatched to any gene: 4.

The chain recombines TRBV5-8 with TRBJ1-6; TRBD1 matches 9 bases. With V trimmed by 4 bases and J by 13 bases, 6 bases remained unmatched. Germline loops: CDR1 SGHTS, CDR2 YDEGEE. The CDR3 has 13 amino acids. The CDR3 sequence: CASSRDRVNPLHF. For the CDR3, the DNA is TGTGCCAGCAGCCGGGACAGGGTTAACCCCCTCCACTTT.

This clone is medium-sized by share. This sequence joins TRBV4-3 and TRBJ2-1; 7 bases are a match to TRBD2. V lost 0 bases, J lost 2 bases, and 4 bases stayed unmatched. The germline gives CDR1 LGHNA, CDR2 YSLEER. This CDR3 contains 16 residues. The CDR3: CASSQDSGGTYNEQFF. The CDR3 DNA sequence: TGCGCCAGCAGCCAAGATTCCGGGGGGACCTACAATGAGCAGTTCTTC.

The V and J genes are TRBV18 and TRBJ2-7; D is uncertain. Trimming pared 2 bases from V and 1 base from J, leaving 15 bases between. Per germline, CDR1 KGHSH and CDR2 LQKENI. The CDR3 spans 16 residues. The CDR3 protein is CASSPVGRTTSYEQYF. For the CDR3, the DNA is TGTGCCAGCTCACCAGTAGGACGCACGACGTCCTACGAGCAGTACTTC.

The sample holds a few counts of this clone. The chain has TRBV18 and TRBJ2-7; a weak D match, TRBD2 (5 bases). CDR1 KGHSH and CDR2 LQKENI come from the germline V gene. This CDR3 region has 14 residues. V dropped 1 base and J dropped 4 bases, with 11 bases sitting between them. The CDR3 region is CASSPHTGIYEQYF. DNA for the CDR3: TGTGCCAGCTCACCACATACGGGGATTTACGAGCAGTACTTC.

This clone was observed a single time. CDR3 bases: TGTGCCAGCACCCGGAGGGGGACAGATACGCAGTATTTT. Its translation is CASTRRGTDTQYF. V is TRBV13 and J is TRBJ2-3, with D possibly called TRBD1 or TRBD2 (6 bases each). The CDR3 covers 13 residues. Trimming shortened V by 7 bases and J by 3 bases, and 11 bases separated the two germline ends. Germline CDR1 is PRHDT and CDR2 is FYEKMQ (reference sequence).